Listed below are T cell receptor beta chains from one sample, sequenced in a study of early T cells in non-severe SARS-CoV-2 infection. MiXCR was run by TCRdb on the 5' RACE reads, yielding one entry per CDR3 protein. The repertoire holds about 70,000 distinct CDR3 sequences, with more than 12% as singletons. The specimen was whole blood, collected at baseline. The receptors shown here come from an adult who was a healthcare worker with PCR-confirmed SARS-CoV-2 infection or an uninfected control (not recorded which). The CDR3 runs from the conserved cysteine through the conserved F or W. Each record gives: CDR3 DNA, CDR3 protein, clone size, V gene, J gene, D gene. The D gene is left open where the match is weak. Clone size appears in some rows only: once, few, many, or a class for an expanded clone.

CDR3nt: TGTGCCAGCAGCCCGCTAGCGGGGGGCACAGATACGCAGTATTTT; CDR3aa: CASSPLAGGTDTQYF; abundance: .; v_gene: TRBV28; j_gene: TRBJ2-3; d_gene: TRBD2
CDR3nt: TGTGCCAGCAGCCCGTCGCCGGACTTAAACACAGATACGCAGTATTTT; CDR3aa: CASSPSPDLNTDTQYF; abundance: .; v_gene: TRBV4-2; j_gene: TRBJ2-3; d_gene: .
CDR3nt: TGTGCCAGCAGCTCCTCAGGGTACACCGGGGAGCTGTTTTTT; CDR3aa: CASSSSGYTGELFF; abundance: many; v_gene: TRBV7-6; j_gene: TRBJ2-2; d_gene: .
CDR3nt: TGCAGTAGCGGGAGCTCCTACGAGCAGTACTTC; CDR3aa: CSSGSSYEQYF; abundance: .; v_gene: TRBV20-1; j_gene: TRBJ2-7; d_gene: TRBD2
CDR3nt: TGTGCCAGCAGCCTTTTAGGCGGGTTGAGCAATCAGCCCCAGCATTTT; CDR3aa: CASSLLGGLSNQPQHF; abundance: few; v_gene: TRBV7-2; j_gene: TRBJ1-5; d_gene: .
CDR3nt: TGCAGTGCTAGAGATCGAATGGGGGCAGATACGCAGTATTTT; CDR3aa: CSARDRMGADTQYF; abundance: few; v_gene: TRBV20-1; j_gene: TRBJ2-3; d_gene: .
CDR3nt: TGTGCCACCAGTGACGCGAGGTTCACACAAGAGACCCAGCACTTC; CDR3aa: CATSDARFTQETQHF; abundance: .; v_gene: TRBV24-1; j_gene: TRBJ2-5; d_gene: .
CDR3nt: TGTGCCAGCAGCCTGACAGGGTCATACTACAATGAGCAGTTCTTC; CDR3aa: CASSLTGSYYNEQFF; abundance: few; v_gene: TRBV14; j_gene: TRBJ2-1; d_gene: TRBD1
CDR3nt: TGCAGTGCTAGATGGACCAGGGGGCGCAGGAATGAGCAGTTCTTC; CDR3aa: CSARWTRGRRNEQFF; abundance: .; v_gene: TRBV20-1; j_gene: TRBJ2-1; d_gene: TRBD1
CDR3nt: TGTGCCAGCAGTGCGCAGGGTGGCTCCTACAATGAGCAGTTCTTC; CDR3aa: CASSAQGGSYNEQFF; abundance: .; v_gene: TRBV2; j_gene: TRBJ2-1; d_gene: .
CDR3nt: TGTGCCAGCAGTTTCGGGGCGGTGGACACCGGGGAGCTGTTTTTT; CDR3aa: CASSFGAVDTGELFF; abundance: many; v_gene: TRBV28; j_gene: TRBJ2-2; d_gene: .
CDR3nt: TGTGCCAGCTCAAGGGGCCCGAACACTGAAGCTTTCTTT; CDR3aa: CASSRGPNTEAFF; abundance: few; v_gene: TRBV18; j_gene: TRBJ1-1; d_gene: .
CDR3nt: TGTGCCAGCAGTTTACAGGGGACAGCCGGTAGTGAAAAACTGTTTTTT; CDR3aa: CASSLQGTAGSEKLFF; abundance: few; v_gene: TRBV27; j_gene: TRBJ1-4; d_gene: TRBD1
CDR3nt: TGCAGTGCAATTTTGGGGACAGGGACCTTGAACACTGAAGCTTTCTTT; CDR3aa: CSAILGTGTLNTEAFF; abundance: few; v_gene: TRBV20-1; j_gene: TRBJ1-1; d_gene: TRBD1
CDR3nt: TGTGCCTGGACCGACGGAGGCGGGGGTAGCTCCTACAATGAGCAGTTCTTC; CDR3aa: CAWTDGGGGSSYNEQFF; abundance: .; v_gene: TRBV30; j_gene: TRBJ2-1; d_gene: TRBD2
CDR3nt: TGTGCCAGCAAGGGAGGGAGCACAGATACGCAGTATTTT; CDR3aa: CASKGGSTDTQYF; abundance: few; v_gene: TRBV2; j_gene: TRBJ2-3; d_gene: TRBD2
CDR3nt: TGCAGTGCTAGGGCCGGGACTCCGAATTCACCCCTCCACTTT; CDR3aa: CSARAGTPNSPLHF; abundance: .; v_gene: TRBV20-1; j_gene: TRBJ1-6; d_gene: .
CDR3nt: TGTGCCAGCAGCTTGGTGGCGGGAGGGCCGCAAGAGACCCAGTACTTC; CDR3aa: CASSLVAGGPQETQYF; abundance: .; v_gene: TRBV5-5; j_gene: TRBJ2-5; d_gene: TRBD2
CDR3nt: TGTGCCAGCTCGTCGGGGACTAGCGGCACAGATACGCAGTATTTT; CDR3aa: CASSSGTSGTDTQYF; abundance: many; v_gene: TRBV18; j_gene: TRBJ2-3; d_gene: TRBD2
CDR3nt: TGTGCCAGCAGCCCGAGGACTAGCGGGAGCGTCGATGAGCAGTTCTTC; CDR3aa: CASSPRTSGSVDEQFF; abundance: .; v_gene: TRBV7-9; j_gene: TRBJ2-1; d_gene: TRBD2
CDR3nt: TGTGCCAGCAGTTCAGGGTCTCAAAACATTCAGTACTTC; CDR3aa: CASSSGSQNIQYF; abundance: .; v_gene: TRBV28; j_gene: TRBJ2-4; d_gene: .
CDR3nt: TGCAGTGCTAGAGATCCCGCAGGGTCGGTCGAGACCCAGTACTTC; CDR3aa: CSARDPAGSVETQYF; abundance: few; v_gene: TRBV20-1; j_gene: TRBJ2-5; d_gene: .
CDR3nt: TGTGCCAGCACTCCCGGTTCCCCTTACAATGAGCAGTTCTTC; CDR3aa: CASTPGSPYNEQFF; abundance: many; v_gene: TRBV28; j_gene: TRBJ2-1; d_gene: .
CDR3nt: TGTGCCAGCTCACCAATTGGGACCGGGGAGCTGTTTTTT; CDR3aa: CASSPIGTGELFF; abundance: .; v_gene: TRBV18; j_gene: TRBJ2-2; d_gene: .
CDR3nt: TGTGCCAGCAGTTTGAGCGATCGGAGATACAATGAGCAGTTCTTC; CDR3aa: CASSLSDRRYNEQFF; abundance: .; v_gene: TRBV6-5; j_gene: TRBJ2-1; d_gene: .
CDR3nt: TGTGCCAGCAGCTTACGGGCTTTGGATACGCAGTATTTT; CDR3aa: CASSLRALDTQYF; abundance: few; v_gene: TRBV7-2; j_gene: TRBJ2-3; d_gene: .
CDR3nt: TGCGCCAGCAGAGAGGACAGGGGAAATACCGGTACGCAGTATTTT; CDR3aa: CASREDRGNTGTQYF; abundance: many; v_gene: TRBV5-1; j_gene: TRBJ2-3; d_gene: TRBD1
CDR3nt: TGTGCCAGCAGTTTTGGGACGGACCTCCGTTCGGAGTTCTTC; CDR3aa: CASSFGTDLRSEFF; abundance: few; v_gene: TRBV12-3/TRBV12-4; j_gene: TRBJ2-1; d_gene: .
CDR3nt: TGTGCCAGCAGCCAAGGGCTAGCGCAAGATACGAACACCGGGGAGCTGTTTTTT; CDR3aa: CASSQGLAQDTNTGELFF; abundance: .; v_gene: TRBV14; j_gene: TRBJ2-2; d_gene: .
CDR3nt: TGTGCCAAGAGACAGGGTCAGGGAGGGGCCAACGTCCTGACTTTC; CDR3aa: CAKRQGQGGANVLTF; abundance: few; v_gene: TRBV2; j_gene: TRBJ2-6; d_gene: TRBD1
CDR3nt: TGCAGCGTTGATGGCGGGTCGGTACCCTACAATGAGCAGTTCTTC; CDR3aa: CSVDGGSVPYNEQFF; abundance: .; v_gene: TRBV29-1; j_gene: TRBJ2-1; d_gene: .
CDR3nt: TGTGCCAGCAGTGAACCGGACGGCCGGAAAAACATTCAGTACTTC; CDR3aa: CASSEPDGRKNIQYF; abundance: .; v_gene: TRBV25-1; j_gene: TRBJ2-4; d_gene: .
CDR3nt: TGCAGCGCCAGGACACCGTCCTCCTACGAGCAGTACTTC; CDR3aa: CSARTPSSYEQYF; abundance: .; v_gene: TRBV29-1; j_gene: TRBJ2-7; d_gene: .
CDR3nt: TGTGCCAGCAGCTCTAACTTGGGGACCTTAGCCAAAAACATTCAGTACTTC; CDR3aa: CASSSNLGTLAKNIQYF; abundance: .; v_gene: TRBV7-9; j_gene: TRBJ2-4; d_gene: .
CDR3nt: TGCAGTGCTAGAGCCCCGGGACTAGCGGGTACCTACAATGAGCAGTTCTTC; CDR3aa: CSARAPGLAGTYNEQFF; abundance: few; v_gene: TRBV20-1; j_gene: TRBJ2-1; d_gene: TRBD2
CDR3nt: TGCAGTGCTAGAGAGCCCCCCCGTGATGAGCAGTTCTTC; CDR3aa: CSAREPPRDEQFF; abundance: .; v_gene: TRBV20-1; j_gene: TRBJ2-1; d_gene: .
CDR3nt: TGCAGTGCTAGAGGGGACTATGGCTACACCTTC; CDR3aa: CSARGDYGYTF; abundance: few; v_gene: TRBV20-1; j_gene: TRBJ1-2; d_gene: .
CDR3nt: TGTGCCAGCAGCCTCGAGCCGAAGTTTCCCACAGATACGCAGTATTTT; CDR3aa: CASSLEPKFPTDTQYF; abundance: .; v_gene: TRBV7-3; j_gene: TRBJ2-3; d_gene: .
CDR3nt: TGTGCCAGCAGGTGGACCTCTTACACAGATACGCAGTATTTT; CDR3aa: CASRWTSYTDTQYF; abundance: .; v_gene: TRBV6-2/TRBV6-3; j_gene: TRBJ2-3; d_gene: .
CDR3nt: TGTGCCAGCAGCGCACGACAGGGGAGAAATGAGCAGTTCTTC; CDR3aa: CASSARQGRNEQFF; abundance: few; v_gene: TRBV5-4; j_gene: TRBJ2-1; d_gene: TRBD1
CDR3nt: TGCGCCAGCAGCTTGGGGACCTTTATGGGATCTGGCTACACCTTC; CDR3aa: CASSLGTFMGSGYTF; abundance: many; v_gene: TRBV5-1; j_gene: TRBJ1-2; d_gene: .
CDR3nt: TGTGCCATCAGTGAAGGGCTAGCGGGAAGCACAGATACGCAGTATTTT; CDR3aa: CAISEGLAGSTDTQYF; abundance: many; v_gene: TRBV10-3; j_gene: TRBJ2-3; d_gene: TRBD2
CDR3nt: TGCGCCAGCAGTGAGCATGGAGGACTTTGGAATGAGCAGTTCTTC; CDR3aa: CASSEHGGLWNEQFF; abundance: few; v_gene: TRBV10-1; j_gene: TRBJ2-1; d_gene: .
CDR3nt: TGTGCCAGCAGTCAGTGGGTGGCAGTTGAAGCTTTCTTT; CDR3aa: CASSQWVAVEAFF; abundance: .; v_gene: TRBV12-3/TRBV12-4; j_gene: TRBJ1-1; d_gene: .
CDR3nt: TGCAGCGTTGAAGACTGGGCTGTGGCTAGCGGAGCGGAGCAGTTCTTC; CDR3aa: CSVEDWAVASGAEQFF; abundance: many; v_gene: TRBV29-1; j_gene: TRBJ2-1; d_gene: TRBD2
CDR3nt: TGTGCCAGCTCACCACCGAGAGCCAGGGCTCCCTCCTATGGCTACACCTTC; CDR3aa: CASSPPRARAPSYGYTF; abundance: .; v_gene: TRBV18; j_gene: TRBJ1-2; d_gene: .
CDR3nt: TGCAGCGTGGACAGGTTGAACACTGAAGCTTTCTTT; CDR3aa: CSVDRLNTEAFF; abundance: .; v_gene: TRBV29-1; j_gene: TRBJ1-1; d_gene: TRBD1
CDR3nt: TGTGCCAGCAGTTTAATCATATGGGGGAGATCAATCCACTATGGCTACACCTTC; CDR3aa: CASSLIIWGRSIHYGYTF; abundance: many; v_gene: TRBV28; j_gene: TRBJ1-2; d_gene: .
CDR3nt: TGTGCCAGCATCCGGGACAGACACAATGAGCAGTTCTTC; CDR3aa: CASIRDRHNEQFF; abundance: few; v_gene: TRBV2; j_gene: TRBJ2-1; d_gene: TRBD1
CDR3nt: TGTGCCAGCTCACCATCGGGACCACAAGAGACCCAGTACTTC; CDR3aa: CASSPSGPQETQYF; abundance: .; v_gene: TRBV18; j_gene: TRBJ2-5; d_gene: .
CDR3nt: TGTGCCAGCAGTGCCTGGACTAGCGGAGAGCGGGATGAGCAGTTCTTC; CDR3aa: CASSAWTSGERDEQFF; abundance: many; v_gene: TRBV25-1; j_gene: TRBJ2-1; d_gene: TRBD2
CDR3nt: TGCAGCGGGGAGAGTGGGTCGGGGGAGCAGTACTTC; CDR3aa: CSGESGSGEQYF; abundance: .; v_gene: TRBV29-1; j_gene: TRBJ2-7; d_gene: .
CDR3nt: TGTGCCAGCCAGGGGGCGCGGGAGCAGTACTTC; CDR3aa: CASQGAREQYF; abundance: .; v_gene: TRBV27; j_gene: TRBJ2-7; d_gene: TRBD1
CDR3nt: TGCGCCAGCACCTCCCGGCCGGGGGGCGGAAACACTGAAACTTTCTTT; CDR3aa: CASTSRPGGGNTETFF; abundance: .; v_gene: TRBV5-1; j_gene: TRBJ1-1; d_gene: .